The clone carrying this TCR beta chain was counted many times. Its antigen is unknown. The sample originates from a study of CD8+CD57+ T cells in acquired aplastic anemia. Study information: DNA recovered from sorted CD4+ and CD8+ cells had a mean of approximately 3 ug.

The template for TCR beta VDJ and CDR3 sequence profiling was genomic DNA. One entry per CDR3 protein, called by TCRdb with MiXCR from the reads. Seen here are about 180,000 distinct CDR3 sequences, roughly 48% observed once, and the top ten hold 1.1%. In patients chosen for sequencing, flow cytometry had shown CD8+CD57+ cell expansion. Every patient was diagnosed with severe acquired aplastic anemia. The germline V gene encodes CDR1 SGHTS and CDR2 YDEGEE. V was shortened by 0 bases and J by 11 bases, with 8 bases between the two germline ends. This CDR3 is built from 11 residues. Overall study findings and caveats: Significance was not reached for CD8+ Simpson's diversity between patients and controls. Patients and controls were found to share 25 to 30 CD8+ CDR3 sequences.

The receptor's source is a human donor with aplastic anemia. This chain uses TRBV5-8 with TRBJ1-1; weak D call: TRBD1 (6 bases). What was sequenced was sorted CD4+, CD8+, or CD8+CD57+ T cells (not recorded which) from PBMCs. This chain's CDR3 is CASSLAQGAFF. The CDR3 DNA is TGTGCCAGCAGCTTGGCCCAGGGGGCTTTCTTT.